The sequence of this T cell receptor beta chain was determined in a study of blood T cell repertoires in COVID-19. Trimming cost V 3 bases and J 0 bases, with 8 bases left between them. In germline, CDR1 is LNHDA, CDR2 SQIVND (reference sequence). The CDR3 is made up of 15 amino acids. Participant ages covered about 18 to 100 years across about two dozen US areas. Repertoires were generated with immunoSEQ multiplex PCR, while TCRdb's copy carries only in-frame clones and drops some. Altogether about 220,000 clones are present, roughly 84% being singletons, with the ten largest covering approximately 6.5%.

This chain links TRBV19 with TRBJ2-2; D remains ambiguous. The sample consisted of PBMCs or T cells enriched from blood (not recorded which). This clonotype was obtained from a woman aged 40 to 50 who had recovered from COVID-19. The DNA for the CDR3 is TGTGCCAGTAGTATTCAGGCTTCGAACACCGGGGAGCTGTTTTTT. It translates to CASSIQASNTGELFF.